Listed below are T cell receptor beta chains from one sample, sequenced in a study of blood T cell repertoires in COVID-19. Profiled with immunoSEQ multiplex PCR; TCRdb holds only in-frame clones, not every one. The sample consists of about 260,000 clones, 70% to 90% of them appearing once. Sequenced input: PBMCs or T cells enriched from blood (not recorded which). These receptors were obtained from a man aged 45-65 years who had been exposed to COVID-19. CDR3s include the opening cysteine and the closing phenylalanine or tryptophan. A D gene is named only where the DNA matches it firmly. Size tells how often a clone was seen (once, few, many) or the class of an expanded clone, and some rows leave it out.

j_gene,abundance,d_gene,v_gene,CDR3aa,CDR3nt
TRBJ2-1,.,TRBD2,TRBV5-1,CASSLASLAGVNEQFF,TGCGCCAGCAGCTTGGCCTCACTAGCGGGAGTAAATGAGCAGTTCTTC
TRBJ2-3,.,.,TRBV27,CASSLSGYTDTQYF,TGTGCCAGCAGTTTATCCGGTTACACAGATACGCAGTATTTT
TRBJ2-6,.,.,TRBV19,CASSPWGVSGANVLTF,TGTGCCAGTAGCCCGTGGGGGGTTTCGGGGGCCAACGTCCTGACTTTC
TRBJ2-5,.,.,TRBV12-3/TRBV12-4,CASRSQGLSQYF,TGTGCCAGCAGATCGCAGGGGTTGTCCCAGTACTTC
TRBJ1-2,.,.,TRBV2,CASNSRLRGGYTF,TGTGCCAGCAATTCGAGGCTCCGAGGAGGCTACACCTTC
TRBJ2-5,.,TRBD2,TRBV9,CASSVGTSPQTQYF,TGTGCCAGCAGCGTGGGGACTAGTCCGCAGACCCAGTACTTC
TRBJ1-4,.,TRBD1,TRBV5-5,CASSSGQGAVNEKLFF,TGTGCCAGCAGTTCCGGACAGGGGGCGGTTAATGAAAAACTGTTTTTT
TRBJ2-3,.,TRBD2,TRBV10-1,CASRAGTRADTQYF,TGCGCCAGCAGGGCCGGGACTAGGGCAGATACGCAGTATTTT
TRBJ1-2,once,.,TRBV2,CASSEWEVYYGYTF,TGTGCCAGCAGTGAGTGGGAGGTTTACTATGGCTACACCTTC
TRBJ2-2,.,TRBD1,TRBV7-8,CASTPGQGANTGELFF,TGTGCCAGCACCCCGGGACAGGGGGCGAACACCGGGGAGCTGTTTTTT
TRBJ1-2,once,.,TRBV6-5,CASSPPKNRVHGYTF,TGTGCCAGCAGTCCCCCGAAGAACAGGGTACATGGCTACACCTTC
TRBJ1-1,.,.,TRBV9,CASSPTGTSEEAFF,TGTGCCAGCAGTCCCACCGGGACATCTGAGGAAGCTTTCTTT
TRBJ1-5,.,.,TRBV19,CASSMNQLNQPQHF,TGTGCCAGTAGTATGAATCAACTAAATCAGCCCCAGCATTTT
TRBJ1-1,once,.,TRBV7-8,CASSLPGGGPPEAFF,TGTGCCAGCAGCTTACCCGGGGGGGGACCCCCTGAAGCTTTCTTT
TRBJ1-6,.,.,TRBV7-9,CASSVRDIPRPLHF,TGTGCCAGCAGCGTCCGGGACATTCCCCGGCCCCTCCACTTT
TRBJ2-1,.,.,TRBV24-1,CATSDFGSSYNEQFF,TGTGCCACCAGTGATTTCGGGAGCTCCTACAATGAGCAGTTCTTC
TRBJ2-2,.,TRBD1,TRBV4-1,CASSSEDRDTGELFF,TGCGCCAGCAGCTCAGAAGACAGGGACACCGGGGAGCTGTTTTTT
TRBJ1-2,.,.,TRBV5-5,CASSLMGAQGIYGYTF,TGTGCCAGCAGCCTAATGGGGGCTCAGGGAATCTATGGCTACACCTTC
TRBJ2-3,.,TRBD1,TRBV5-1,CASSATGYLGDTQYF,TGCGCCAGCAGCGCGACAGGGTATTTGGGAGATACGCAGTATTTT
TRBJ2-1,.,TRBD2,TRBV19,CASSILSGSSYNEQFF,TGTGCCAGTAGTATACTCAGCGGGAGCTCCTACAATGAGCAGTTCTTC
TRBJ1-1,.,TRBD1,TRBV9,CASSRSTGAEAFF,TGTGCCAGCAGCAGATCGACAGGGGCTGAAGCTTTCTTT
TRBJ1-5,.,.,TRBV27,CASRPGSGDPKLFNQPQHF,TGTGCCAGCAGACCTGGTTCGGGAGATCCCAAGTTATTCAATCAGCCCCAGCATTTT
TRBJ1-2,.,.,TRBV6-5,CASRKPGPGYTF,TGTGCCAGCAGGAAACCAGGGCCTGGCTACACCTTC
TRBJ1-1,.,.,TRBV7-3,CASSLMGRENTEAFF,TGTGCCAGCAGCTTAATGGGGAGAGAGAACACTGAAGCTTTCTTT
TRBJ2-1,.,.,TRBV5-1,CASSLPPYNEQFF,TGCGCCAGCAGCTTGCCTCCTTACAATGAGCAGTTCTTC
TRBJ2-5,.,TRBD2,TRBV9,CASSGSGTRQETQYF,TGTGCCAGCAGCGGATCCGGGACTAGACAAGAGACCCAGTACTTC
TRBJ1-3,.,.,TRBV24-1,CATSDTRSSGNTIYF,TGTGCCACCAGTGATACTAGGAGCTCTGGAAACACCATATATTTT
TRBJ2-4,.,.,TRBV15,CATSAGGLAKNIQYF,TGTGCCACCAGTGCAGGGGGACTAGCCAAAAACATTCAGTACTTC
TRBJ1-5,.,.,TRBV9,CASSQGMGNQPQHF,TGTGCCAGCAGCCAGGGAATGGGCAATCAGCCCCAGCATTTT
TRBJ2-3,.,.,TRBV5-1,CASSPDTDTQYF,TGCGCCAGCAGCCCGGACACGGATACGCAGTATTTT
TRBJ2-1,.,.,TRBV18,CASSPPYGDNEQFF,TGTGCCAGCTCACCACCCTACGGGGACAATGAGCAGTTCTTC
TRBJ1-1,.,TRBD1,TRBV3-1/TRBV3-2,CASSLGDRAAFF,TGTGCCAGCAGCTTAGGGGACAGGGCAGCTTTCTTT
TRBJ1-6,.,.,TRBV6-6,CASTAVVGGSPLHF,TGTGCCAGCACCGCCGTCGTGGGGGGATCACCCCTCCACTTT
TRBJ2-3,.,TRBD2,TRBV28,CASSLWTSGTLTDTQYF,TGTGCCAGCAGTTTATGGACTAGCGGGACCCTCACAGATACGCAGTATTTT
TRBJ1-1,.,.,TRBV9,CASSVSLVGTEAFF,TGTGCCAGCAGCGTAAGCTTGGTCGGCACTGAAGCTTTCTTT
TRBJ1-1,few,.,TRBV28,CASRPPVATEAFF,TGTGCCAGCAGGCCCCCCGTAGCCACTGAAGCTTTCTTT
TRBJ1-5,once,TRBD1,TRBV5-6,CASSSPRDRGGQPQHF,TGTGCCAGCAGCTCGCCACGCGACAGGGGAGGGCAGCCCCAGCATTTT
TRBJ1-1,.,.,TRBV5-1,CASRGHGDTEAFF,TGCGCCAGCAGGGGCCACGGGGACACTGAAGCTTTCTTT
TRBJ1-3,.,.,TRBV9,CASSPEVGNTIYF,TGTGCCAGCAGCCCCGAGGTTGGAAACACCATATATTTT
TRBJ1-6,.,TRBD1,TRBV11-2,CASSSEDRVYSPLHF,TGTGCCAGCAGCTCAGAGGACAGGGTTTACTCACCCCTCCACTTT
TRBJ2-2,.,TRBD1,TRBV7-9,CASSPPGQGSGELFF,TGTGCCAGCAGCCCACCTGGACAGGGGAGCGGGGAGCTGTTTTTT
TRBJ2-1,.,TRBD2,TRBV18,CASSPPGGVNEQFF,TGTGCCAGCTCACCACCGGGAGGGGTGAATGAGCAGTTCTTC
TRBJ2-7,.,TRBD1,TRBV5-1,CASSSIPGQGYEQYF,TGCGCCAGCAGCTCCATCCCGGGACAGGGCTACGAGCAGTACTTC
TRBJ1-2,.,TRBD1,TRBV5-1,CASSHPMTGGIGYTF,TGCGCCAGCAGCCACCCAATGACAGGGGGCATTGGCTACACCTTC
TRBJ2-2,.,TRBD2,TRBV29-1,CSVVIAGVYTGELFF,TGCAGCGTTGTAATAGCGGGAGTATACACCGGGGAGCTGTTTTTT
TRBJ2-7,.,TRBD1,TRBV29-1,CSVGQGAPGEYEQYF,TGCAGCGTCGGACAGGGGGCCCCCGGAGAGTACGAGCAGTACTTC
TRBJ2-2,.,.,TRBV3-1/TRBV3-2,CASSPFPGLKGTGELFF,TGTGCCAGCAGCCCCTTTCCGGGACTGAAAGGTACCGGGGAGCTGTTTTTT
TRBJ2-2,.,.,TRBV30,CAWSVPRLNTGELFF,TGTGCCTGGAGTGTACCCAGGCTGAACACCGGGGAGCTGTTTTTT